This T cell receptor beta chain was recorded in a study of identical twins (TCRdb year 2016). As for the study more broadly: TCR alpha and beta repertoires from monozygotic twins, unrelated adults of various ages and cord blood were deep-sequenced to test whether fetal clonotypes persist. To rule out contamination, replicate twin experiments were performed at different times with different library preparation protocols.

Every donor was a healthy Caucasian. Three pairs of female monozygotic twins, all aged about 18 to 29 years, were included in the twin cohort. Positive isolation kits from Invitrogen were used to isolate the CD4+ and CD8+ T cell populations. With respect to this clonotype: The specificity of this receptor is unknown. Per-base qualities were not stored, and no clone one base away is much larger.

The CDR3 spans 14 residues, from the cysteine through the phenylalanine. Only the CDR3 region is kept as DNA, spanning 42 bases read in frame from base 1. CDR1 and CDR2 are drawn from the germline V gene: SGHTA, FQGNSA. The junction carries 9 bases between V and J, which are trimmed by 0 bases and 4 bases respectively. The library was built by means of 5' RACE. TCRdb shows the sequencer as Illumina HiSeq 2000. Template switching added a universal primer binding site, and the final cDNA carried a unique molecular identifier that allowed TCR cDNA molecules to be counted accurately. Specific primers in the conserved constant-segment region were used to synthesize first-strand cDNA for the TCR alpha and beta chains. To control for contamination, each cDNA library was double barcoded with a SMART-Mk sample barcode plus Illumina barcodes. TruSeq adapter sequences along with Illumina sample barcodes were introduced in two successive PCR steps. The TCR alpha and beta cDNA libraries were sequenced on the Illumina HiSeq platform using custom primers. The paper's processing steps were these. MiGEC was used to process raw reads and extract unique molecular identifiers, and MiXCR was used to find CDR3 positions. For each individual, recombination models were inferred using an EM algorithm with the repgenHMM and IGoR tools. The tcR package in R was used for shared clonotype analysis, with sharing normalized by the product of cloneset sizes. Out-of-frame nonproductive sequences were analyzed to study raw recombination free of thymic and clonal selection effects. TCRdb cleaned the public reads at Q25 with fastp, built clones with MiXCR and kept in-frame beta chains. Each CDR3 protein appears once, grouped with its most common genes and DNA. None of the V and J calls come from the authors' own analysis; TCRdb made them. The sample has 470,000 or so distinct CDR3 sequences on record, 20% to 25% of them singletons. The ten largest account for about 2.7% of the sample.

General findings and caveats noted by the study authors: Because the same donors could not be followed over many years, the conclusions depended on cross-sectional statistical analysis. In monozygotic twins, recombination models systematically underestimated out-of-frame TCR alpha sharing, but the models matched the sharing seen between unrelated individuals. Excess twin sharing in beta out-of-frame sequences was weaker because fewer shared sequences lowered the signal-to-noise ratio. Zero-insertion analyses could be partly confounded by invariant T cells such as MAIT and iNKT, though diverse VJ usage argued against such confounding for most clonotypes. Abundant cord blood beta clonotypes carried fewer insertions; young adult naive repertoires showed a weaker similar trend, while memory repertoires showed none. Compared with coincidental sharing between unrelated individuals, out-of-frame TCR alpha sequences shared between twins had an excess of sequences with low generation probability.

These data also formed part of another study, on T cells expressing NK-cell markers. The other study reports the following: Eight or nine donors provided sorted CD3+CD56+NKG2C+, CD3+CD56+NKG2C- and CD3+CD56-NKG2C+ T-cell subsets, whose TCR beta-chain repertoires were profiled. Among the eight sequenced donors, only one was HCMV-seronegative, while the other seven were HCMV-seropositive. To restrict sorting to alphabetaTCR-expressing T cells, an anti-gammadeltaTCR antibody was added in several experiments. In several donors, the dominant CD3+CD56+NKG2C+ clonotypes were found to rank among the top 10 CD8+ clonotypes and to make up roughly 1.0-7.5% of CD8+ T cells. Those dominant clonotypes were again the most abundant among CD3+CD56-NKG2C+ cells in a few donors, at 28.3-60.1%. Whether the expanded NKG2C-expressing T cell clones were specific for HCMV antigens remained unclear. All eight donors whose samples were sequenced were randomly selected healthy volunteers, three of them men and five women. To determine HCMV serostatus, a commercial ELISA kit was used to detect HCMV-specific IgG in serum. MIGEC was used to demultiplex reads and group reads by UMI, and MiTCR was used to assemble and quantify clonotypes. Only TCR cDNA sequences supported by at least two reads were kept to exclude erroneous sequences. Downstream repertoire analysis used the tcR package, and clonotypes were matched across fractions by CDR3 nucleotide sequence plus V segment. VDJmatch was used to annotate antigen specificity against VDJdb, with one amino acid substitution in CDR3 permitted.

The sequence derives from a woman between 18 and 29 years old in good health. Sequenced input: CD4+ T cells sorted from blood. The receptor chain draws on TRBV7-2 and TRBJ1-1, and the D gene may be TRBD1, 6 bases matching. The bases read TGTGCCAGCAGCTTAGCGAGGACAGCCACTGAAGCTTTCTTT. This is translated as CASSLARTATEAFF. Reference TRBV7-2 and TRBJ1-1 proteins supply the regions before and after the CDR3; the full variable domain is: GAGVSQSPSNKVTEKGKDVELRCDPISGHTALYWYRQSLGQGLEFLIYFQGNSAPDKSGLPSDRFSAERTGGSVSTLTIQRTQQEDSAVYLCASSLARTATEAFFGQGTRLTVV.